These T cell receptor beta chains were read from a single sample in a study of T cells in pancreatic ductal adenocarcinoma. Assay: immunoSEQ multiplex PCR; the TCRdb copy retains only in-frame clones and omits some. The sample holds some 16,000 clones, 91% seen once. The sample was PBMCs. These receptors all come from a human donor with pancreatic ductal adenocarcinoma. Each CDR3 is given with its conserved first and last residue. A D gene is named only where the DNA matches it firmly.

j_call v_call d_call cdr3_aa
TRBJ1-6 TRBV13 . CASSPAGTPSSPLHF
TRBJ2-3 TRBV9 TRBD1 CASRGDRESTDTQYF
TRBJ2-2 TRBV19 . CASSIPMRRGNTGELFF
TRBJ2-1 TRBV5-4 . CASSLASVGQQFF
TRBJ2-7 TRBV4-3 TRBD2 CASSQGLAGGPYEQYF
TRBJ1-3 TRBV9 TRBD1 CASSQTGGYGNTIYF
TRBJ1-5 TRBV5-1 TRBD1 CASSLEGARNQPQHF
TRBJ1-1 TRBV6-6 TRBD1 CASGKGQGRNTEAFF
TRBJ2-7 TRBV19 TRBD1 CASSIDSATGPTYEQYF
TRBJ1-2 TRBV7-2 . CASSFRDPGQGGYTF
TRBJ2-5 TRBV5-4 . CASSLGQDRRGTQYF
TRBJ1-6 TRBV19 . CASSSGTANSPLHF
TRBJ2-5 TRBV27 . CASSFSYQETQYF
TRBJ1-5 TRBV19 TRBD1 CASSNRDSSHQPQHF
TRBJ2-7 TRBV9 TRBD2 CASSGIGGRAIEEQYF
TRBJ1-2 TRBV7-2 . CASSLAWTRITNYGYTF
TRBJ1-3 TRBV5-1 TRBD1 CASSLERALTGVSYQPGNTIYF
TRBJ2-1 TRBV5-1 TRBD2 CASSSLAGHNNEQFF
TRBJ2-3 TRBV7-2 TRBD1 CASSRTGTANLNTDTQYF
TRBJ2-7 TRBV5-6 . CASSPGTRGEQYF
TRBJ1-2 TRBV16 TRBD1 CASSPLLLGTGIYGYTF
TRBJ2-1 TRBV29-1 . CSVWGQGAGGRYNEQFF
TRBJ2-3 TRBV11-2 . CASSSLGAAGTDTQYF
TRBJ1-4 TRBV28 . CASSLQPYRTSNEKLFF
TRBJ2-1 TRBV14 . CASSQLYPSQEQFF
TRBJ1-2 TRBV15 TRBD1 CATSRDRRDSNYGYTF
TRBJ1-2 TRBV10-1 . CASKKGTRGFYGYTF
TRBJ1-1 TRBV9 TRBD1 CASSVAQGAVTEAFF
TRBJ2-5 TRBV6-5 . CASSYSRTAGETQYF
TRBJ1-1 TRBV29-1 . CSVGGSGEAFF
TRBJ2-1 TRBV5-4 TRBD2 CASSLRLAGNYNEQFF
TRBJ2-5 TRBV19 . CASSIRTTPETQYF
TRBJ2-3 TRBV7-2 TRBD1 CASSLAPGQGTPAVTDTQYF
TRBJ2-1 TRBV2 TRBD2 CATARLAGEVSGYNEQFF
TRBJ1-2 TRBV29-1 TRBD1 CSVDGQGSTFYGYTF
TRBJ1-5 TRBV27 . CASSLSGEGGQPQHF
TRBJ2-3 TRBV9 . CASSAGIGSTDTQYF
TRBJ2-1 TRBV28 TRBD2 CASSFATPGLATYNEQFF
TRBJ2-7 TRBV4-3 . CASSQEDSAVYEQYF
TRBJ2-7 TRBV7-9 TRBD2 CASSPSGGTEQYF
TRBJ2-5 TRBV6-6 . CASSHGQTQETQYF
TRBJ1-2 TRBV6-5 TRBD1 CASRLGQGIYGYTF
TRBJ2-1 TRBV5-6 . CASSLAGRSVWYYEQFF
TRBJ1-6 TRBV6-1 . CASSEGGGFNSPLHF
TRBJ2-2 TRBV7-3 TRBD1 CASSPQGARTGELFF
TRBJ2-3 TRBV7-9 . CASSLALTTDTQYF
TRBJ1-5 TRBV19 TRBD1 CASSMTGGRQPQHF
TRBJ2-5 TRBV5-1 . CASSSGQETQYF
TRBJ2-1 TRBV4-3 . CASSLDRFSYNEQFF
TRBJ1-2 TRBV2 TRBD1 CASSVPGGPYYGYTF
TRBJ2-5 TRBV6-4 . CASSDSKETQYF